This T cell receptor beta chain came from a study of cytomegalovirus exposure and HLA in healthy donors. Whole-study results and caveats: As a later analysis revealed, most CMV-associated TCR beta chains appeared HLA-restricted.

The PCR was carried out with 60 Vbeta primers and 13 Jbeta primers. The data were produced by immunoSEQ multiplex PCR, yet TCRdb's version contains in-frame clones alone and is incomplete. In the table there are more than 150,000 clones, about 85% of which are singletons. A remark on this clone: The target antigen is unknown.

CDR3 length equals 14 residues. Unmatched junction bases numbered 5, after V lost 4 bases and J lost 2 bases. Germline-derived CDR1 and CDR2 are SGHNT and YYREEE (reference sequence). Material: PBMCs. The rearrangement links TRBV5-4 to TRBJ2-7; TRBD1 agrees at 8 bases. This TCR derives from a woman aged 18-29 years in good health and CMV-seronegative. As DNA, the CDR3 is TGTGCCAGCAGCCGACAGGGGCTCCCCTACGAGCAGTACTTC. Its protein is CASSRQGLPYEQYF.